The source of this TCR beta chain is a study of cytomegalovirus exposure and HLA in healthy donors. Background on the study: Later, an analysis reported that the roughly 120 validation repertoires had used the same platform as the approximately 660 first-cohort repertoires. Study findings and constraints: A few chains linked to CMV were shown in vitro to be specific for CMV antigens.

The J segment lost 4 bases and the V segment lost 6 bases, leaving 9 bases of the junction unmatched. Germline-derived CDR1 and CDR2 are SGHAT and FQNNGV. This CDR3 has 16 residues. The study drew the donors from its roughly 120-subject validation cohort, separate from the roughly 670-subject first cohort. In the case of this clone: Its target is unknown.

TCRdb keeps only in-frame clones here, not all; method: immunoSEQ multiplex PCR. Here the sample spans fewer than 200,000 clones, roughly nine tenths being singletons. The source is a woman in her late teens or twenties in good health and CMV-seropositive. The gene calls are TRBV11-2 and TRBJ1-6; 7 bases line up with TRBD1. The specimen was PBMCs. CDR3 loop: CASRRAGGGYNSPLHF. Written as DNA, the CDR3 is TGTGCCAGCAGGAGGGCAGGGGGAGGATATAATTCACCCCTCCACTTT.